The 11 T cell receptor beta chains below all came from one sample that was sequenced in a study of PD-L1 blockade in urothelial cancer. Sequenced by immunoSEQ multiplex PCR; TCRdb stores in-frame clones only, minus some. The sample contains approximately 46,000 clones, roughly four fifths of which appear only once. The sample in question was PBMCs, obtained around atezolizumab (anti-PD-L1) treatment. Every receptor here comes from an older man with urothelial cancer.

The chain has TRBV19 and TRBJ1-5; 8 bases agree with TRBD1. The germline CDR1 and CDR2 sequences are LNHDA and SQIVND (reference sequence). The CDR3 runs to 17 residues. V was pared by 7 bases and J by 0 bases, with 11 bases of the junction left unmatched. Written as DNA, the CDR3 is TGTGCCAGTAAGAAAGCGGGACAGGTCTATAGCAATCAGCCCCAGCATTTT. Residues: CASKKAGQVYSNQPQHF.

The chain couples TRBV6-5 to TRBJ1-1; D is unresolved. This CDR3 region has 16 residues. In germline, CDR1 is MNHEY, CDR2 SVGAGI. Trimming pared 2 bases from V and 2 bases from J, leaving 15 bases between. This chain's CDR3 is CASSYAPSSLNTEAFF. The CDR3 DNA follows: TGTGCCAGCAGTTACGCTCCGTCGAGTCTAAACACTGAAGCTTTCTTT.

The rearrangement joins TRBV7-2 to TRBJ1-2, with a possible D match to TRBD1 (5 bases). CDR1 is SGHTA and CDR2 is FQGNSA in the germline V gene. Trimming stripped 5 bases from V and 4 bases from J, with 17 bases between. This CDR3 is 15 amino acids long. For the CDR3, the DNA is TGTGCCAGCAGCCCTCAGGGAGGTGGTAGCTATGGCTACACCTTC. Protein sequence: CASSPQGGGSYGYTF. The entire variable domain, with the rest obtained from reference TRBV7-2 and TRBJ1-2, is as follows: GAGVSQSPSNKVTEKGKDVELRCDPISGHTALYWYRQSLGQGLEFLIYFQGNSAPDKSGLPSDRFSAERTGGSVSTLTIQRTQQEDSAVYLCASSPQGGGSYGYTFGSGTRLTVV.

The chain has TRBV7-9 and TRBJ2-3; no reliable D call. Trimming stripped 1 base from V and 2 bases from J, with 13 bases between. CDR1 is SEHNR and CDR2 is FQNEAQ in the germline V gene (reference sequence). The CDR3 runs 16 residues. CDR3 residues: CASSLVILVDTDTQYF. The CDR3 DNA is TGTGCCAGCAGCTTAGTCATCTTAGTCGACACAGATACGCAGTATTTT.

V and J are TRBV19 and TRBJ2-6; D might be TRBD2 (5 bases). Germline lookup yields CDR1 LNHDA and CDR2 SQIVND (reference sequence). V was shortened by 3 bases and J by 8 bases, with 17 bases between the two germline ends. This CDR3 is 16 amino acids long. The CDR3 sequence: CASSIGEDSGSNVLTF. In nucleotides, the CDR3 is TGTGCCAGTAGTATCGGGGAAGATTCTGGTTCCAACGTCCTGACTTTC.

This clone has just one count. The rearrangement joins TRBV6-6 to TRBJ1-1; tentative D call: TRBD1 (6 bases). The germline V gene encodes CDR1 MNHNY and CDR2 SVGAGI (reference sequence). With 7 bases removed from V and 5 bases from J, the gap between germline ends came to 14 bases. The CDR3 extends over 13 amino acids. CDR3 sequence (DNA): TGTGCCAGCACCGCCGACAGGCTGACTGAAGCTTTCTTT. Amino acid sequence: CASTADRLTEAFF.

The chain employs TRBV6-5 and TRBJ1-2; 11 bases map to TRBD1. The germline V gene has CDR1 MNHEY and CDR2 SVGAGI. Trimming took 4 bases from V and 1 from J; bases not matched to a gene: 5. This CDR3 contains 16 residues. CDR3 in amino acids: CASSSWTGGRNYGYTF. The CDR3 bases are TGTGCCAGCAGTTCATGGACAGGGGGCCGTAACTATGGCTACACCTTC.

The chain has TRBV5-8 and TRBJ1-5; D unclear. The germline gives CDR1 SGHTS, CDR2 YDEGEE. This CDR3 has 14 residues. The germline V and J ends were trimmed by 4 bases and 3 bases, with 11 bases remaining between them. The CDR3 region is CASSRTGYNQPQHF. The CDR3 DNA is TGTGCCAGCAGCAGGACGGGGTACAATCAGCCCCAGCATTTT.

The chain employs TRBV18 and TRBJ1-2; 10 bases are shared with TRBD1. With 6 bases clipped from V and 2 bases from J, the junction kept 6 bases outside the gene matches. Germline V CDR1 and CDR2: KGHSH, LQKENI. CDR3 size: 15 residues. CDR3 nucleotides: TGTGCCAGCTCCACGGGACAGGGGACGAACTATGGCTACACCTTC. Residues: CASSTGQGTNYGYTF.

This clone was found a few times. The chain combines TRBV19 with TRBJ2-1; 11 bases agree with TRBD2. The CDR3 loop spans 13 amino acids. Germline-derived CDR1 and CDR2 are LNHDA and SQIVND (reference sequence). The J segment lost 7 bases and the V segment lost 7 bases, leaving 3 bases of the junction unmatched. CDR3 DNA: TGTGCCAGTAAACTAGCGGGAGCTAATGAGCAGTTCTTC. This sequence encodes CASKLAGANEQFF.

J is TRBJ2-7 and V is TRBV19; TRBD1 might be the D (5 bases). CDR3 length equals 13 residues. Germline V gives CDR1 LNHDA, CDR2 SQIVND (reference sequence). The germline V and J ends were trimmed by 4 bases and 7 bases, with 14 bases remaining between them. CDR3 region: CASSNQGMGEQYF. In DNA, the CDR3 is TGTGCCAGTAGTAACCAGGGAATGGGGGAGCAGTACTTC.